The table lists the clone carrying this T cell receptor (beta chain) with a few counts. The CDR3 consists of 12 residues. The germline V and J ends were trimmed by 5 bases and 6 bases, with 10 bases remaining between them. These data belong to a study of blood T cell repertoires in COVID-19. Study context: There were acute and convalescent COVID-19 samples, and they came from the United States, Italy and Spain. PBMCs, B-cell-depleted T cells, or T cells provided the cDNA or gDNA that made up the material.

Clones were sequenced by immunoSEQ multiplex PCR, and TCRdb holds only the in-frame ones, with some missing. This sample yields about 220,000 clones, of which approximately 77% are seen a single time; 3.6% belongs to the top ten. The TCR sequence derives from a woman older than 75 with acute or convalescent COVID-19. Sequencing was carried out using peripheral blood. The chain combines TRBV12-3 or TRBV12-4 with TRBJ1-2; D is unclear. CDR3 loop: CASSNSPDGYTF. Here the CDR3 DNA reads TGTGCCAGCAGTAATTCCCCAGATGGCTACACCTTC.